This is a list of T cell receptor beta chains from one sample in a study of cytomegalovirus exposure and HLA in healthy donors. Only in-frame clones appear in the TCRdb table, and some are missing; sequencing was by immunoSEQ multiplex PCR. In the table there are fewer than 400,000 clones, around 90% of which are singletons. Sequencing was done on a sample of PBMCs. These receptors originate from a man aged 25-45 years in good health and CMV-seronegative. CDR3s include the opening cysteine and the closing phenylalanine or tryptophan. A D gene is named only where the DNA matches it firmly. For some rows the clone size is stated as once, few or many, or as a class when expanded; others skip it.

V gene	clone size	D gene	J gene	CDR3 protein	CDR3 DNA
TRBV11-2	NA	TRBD2	TRBJ2-7	CASSLVGGVVYEQYF	TGTGCCAGCAGCTTAGTGGGGGGGGTGGTCTACGAGCAGTACTTC
TRBV19	NA	NA	TRBJ2-2	CASNGQGYVGELFF	TGTGCCAGTAACGGGCAGGGCTACGTCGGGGAGCTGTTTTTT
TRBV19	NA	NA	TRBJ2-1	CASSSRPQGYNEQFF	TGTGCCAGTAGTTCTAGACCCCAGGGCTACAATGAGCAGTTCTTC
TRBV6-4	NA	NA	TRBJ2-1	CASRPRPQGNEQFF	TGTGCCAGCAGGCCTAGGCCACAGGGCAATGAGCAGTTCTTC
TRBV6-5	NA	TRBD1	TRBJ1-1	CASSYSGTGNTEAFF	TGTGCCAGCAGTTACTCTGGGACAGGGAACACTGAAGCTTTCTTT
TRBV15	NA	TRBD2	TRBJ2-1	CATSSGTSANGYNEQFF	TGTGCCACCAGCAGTGGGACTAGCGCAAACGGTTACAATGAGCAGTTCTTC
TRBV7-2	NA	NA	TRBJ1-1	CASSLVRSPAFF	TGTGCCAGCAGCTTAGTCCGCAGTCCAGCTTTCTTT
TRBV6-1	NA	TRBD1	TRBJ2-7	CASRGQGGIPYEQYF	TGTGCCAGCAGAGGACAGGGGGGGATACCCTACGAGCAGTACTTC
TRBV5-1	NA	TRBD1	TRBJ1-4	CASSPQGAWEEKLFF	TGCGCCAGCAGCCCCCAGGGGGCCTGGGAGGAAAAACTGTTTTTT
TRBV7-8	NA	TRBD1	TRBJ1-5	CASSTGQGRPNSNQPQHF	TGTGCCAGCAGCACCGGACAGGGACGGCCGAATAGCAATCAGCCCCAGCATTTT
TRBV10-2	NA	NA	TRBJ1-5	CASSEGGQGRISNQPQHF	TGCGCCAGCAGTGAAGGCGGGCAGGGGAGAATTAGCAATCAGCCCCAGCATTTT
TRBV6-5	NA	NA	TRBJ1-3	CASTQTRISGNTIYF	TGTGCCAGCACCCAGACAAGGATCTCTGGAAACACCATATATTTT
TRBV11-2	NA	NA	TRBJ2-5	CASSSNQETQYF	TGTGCCAGCAGCTCCAACCAAGAGACCCAGTACTTC
TRBV5-6	NA	NA	TRBJ1-2	CASSLMEAYYGYTF	TGTGCCAGCAGCTTGATGGAGGCTTACTATGGCTACACCTTC
TRBV27	NA	TRBD1	TRBJ1-1	CASSPRTGTNTEAFF	TGTGCCAGCAGTCCCAGGACAGGAACGAACACTGAAGCTTTCTTT
TRBV7-9	once	NA	TRBJ2-3	CASSLASGTLTDTQYF	TGTGCCAGCAGCTTAGCGTCAGGAACCCTCACAGATACGCAGTATTTT
TRBV4-3	once	NA	TRBJ2-1	CASSQDGQTSSYNEQFF	TGCGCCAGCAGCCAAGACGGACAGACGAGCTCCTACAATGAGCAGTTCTTC
TRBV19	NA	NA	TRBJ1-2	CASSPRLSDGYTF	TGTGCCAGTAGTCCGCGTCTATCGGATGGCTACACCTTC
TRBV5-4	NA	NA	TRBJ1-6	CASSWDNYNSPLHF	TGTGCCAGCAGCTGGGACAATTATAATTCACCCCTCCACTTT
TRBV2	NA	NA	TRBJ1-1	CASSEGQEITEAFF	TGTGCCAGCAGTGAAGGGCAGGAAATCACTGAAGCTTTCTTT
TRBV5-1	NA	NA	TRBJ2-7	CASSLVSGGREQYF	TGCGCCAGCAGCTTGGTGTCCGGGGGGCGCGAGCAGTACTTC
TRBV6-6	NA	NA	TRBJ2-2	CASTQGIGELFF	TGTGCCAGCACCCAGGGGATAGGGGAGCTGTTTTTT
TRBV25-1	few	NA	TRBJ1-6	CASKDSLSPLHF	TGTGCCAGCAAGGACTCACTCTCACCCCTCCACTTT
TRBV7-9	NA	NA	TRBJ1-1	CASRLTVNTEAFF	TGTGCCAGCAGATTGACTGTGAACACTGAAGCTTTCTTT
TRBV19	NA	TRBD1	TRBJ1-6	CASRESDRGGSPLHF	TGTGCCAGTAGGGAATCGGACAGGGGGGGGTCCCCCCTCCACTTT
TRBV27	NA	NA	TRBJ1-1	CASSLSSGHMNTEAFF	TGTGCCAGCAGTTTATCGTCTGGCCACATGAACACTGAAGCTTTCTTT